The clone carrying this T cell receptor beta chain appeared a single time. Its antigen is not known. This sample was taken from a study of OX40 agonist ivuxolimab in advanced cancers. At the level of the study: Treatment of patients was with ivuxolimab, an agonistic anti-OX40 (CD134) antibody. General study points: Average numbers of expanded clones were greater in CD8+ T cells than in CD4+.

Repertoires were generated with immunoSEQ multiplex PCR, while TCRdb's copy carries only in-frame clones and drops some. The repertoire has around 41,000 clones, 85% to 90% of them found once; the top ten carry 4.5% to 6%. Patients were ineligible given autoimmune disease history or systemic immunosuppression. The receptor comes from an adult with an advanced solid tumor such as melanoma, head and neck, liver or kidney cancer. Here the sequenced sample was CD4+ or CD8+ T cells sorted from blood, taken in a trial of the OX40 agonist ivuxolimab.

CDR3 in amino acids: CATSGGGQGRDEQYF. The CDR3 coding sequence is TGTGCCACCAGCGGTGGAGGACAGGGGAGGGACGAGCAGTACTTC. This chain connects TRBV15 to TRBJ2-7; 9 bases match TRBD1. After removal of 5 bases from V and 5 bases from J, the junction contained 10 bases not matched to a gene. The CDR3 consists of 15 residues. Per the germline V gene, CDR1 is LNHNV and CDR2 is YYDKDF (reference sequence).